This T cell receptor (beta chain) was sequenced during a study of beta chain features in type 1 diabetes. Study-wide results and limits: Sequencing from cDNA could over-represent high-TCR-expressing cells. Among patients, naive, central memory and Treg TCRB repertoires appeared more similar than among healthy donors.

CD45RO/CCR7/CD25/CD127/CD95/CD27 sorting isolated CD4+ naive, central memory, regulatory and stem cell-like memory cells. Purity exceeded 95% in all sorted populations. Losses at the gene ends were 4 bases for V and 2 bases for J; bases not matched to a gene: 5. Germline V gives CDR1 SGDLS, CDR2 YYNGEE. The CDR3 runs 17 residues. Sequenced material consisted of expressed TCRB transcripts (all of the isolated RNA was reverse transcribed). The data were produced by immunoSEQ multiplex PCR, yet TCRdb's version contains in-frame clones alone and is incomplete. The sample shows around 450,000 clones, approximately 10% of them seen only once. This clone has a handful of counts. Its antigen is not identified.

The sequence was collected from a woman aged 18-30 years in good health. This chain links TRBV9 with TRBJ2-2; 13 nucleotides align to TRBD2. The sequenced sample was naive CD4+ T cells from blood. CDR3 nucleotides: TGTGCCAGCAGCACGCGGACTAGCGGGGGTAACACCGGGGAGCTGTTTTTT. Its protein is CASSTRTSGGNTGELFF.